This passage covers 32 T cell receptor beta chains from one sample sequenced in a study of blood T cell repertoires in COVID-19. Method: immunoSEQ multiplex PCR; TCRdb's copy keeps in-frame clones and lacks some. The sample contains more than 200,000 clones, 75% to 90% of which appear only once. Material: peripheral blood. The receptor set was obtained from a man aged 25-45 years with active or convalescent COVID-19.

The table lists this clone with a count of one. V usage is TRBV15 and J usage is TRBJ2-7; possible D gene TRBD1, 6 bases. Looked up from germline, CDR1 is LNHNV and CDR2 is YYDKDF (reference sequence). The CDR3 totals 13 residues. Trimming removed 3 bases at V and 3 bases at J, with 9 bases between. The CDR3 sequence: CATSRPGVYEQYF. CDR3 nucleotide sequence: TGTGCCACCAGCAGGCCAGGGGTCTACGAGCAGTACTTC.

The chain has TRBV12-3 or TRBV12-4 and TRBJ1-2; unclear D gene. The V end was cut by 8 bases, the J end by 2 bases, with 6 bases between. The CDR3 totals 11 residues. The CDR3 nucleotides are TGTGCCAGCGCTGAGAACTATGGCTACACCTTC. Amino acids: CASAENYGYTF.

In DNA, the CDR3 is TGTGCCAGCTCACCACCGGGAGCGGTTCGGAACACTGAAGCTTTCTTT. Protein: CASSPPGAVRNTEAFF. The chain couples TRBV18 to TRBJ1-1; D is undetermined. Trimming shortened V by 0 bases and J by 1 base, and 12 bases separated the two germline ends. The CDR3 is 16 amino acids. The germline CDR1 and CDR2 sequences are KGHSH and LQKENI.

The CDR3 DNA is TGTGCCAGCAGCCAAGGCACAGCTAACGTACTCCTCTATGGCTACACCTTC. Its protein product is CASSQGTANVLLYGYTF. The chain carries TRBV4-2 and TRBJ1-2; D is unclear. The CDR3 sequence is 17 residues long. From germline, CDR1 is LGHNA and CDR2 YNFKEQ. Trimming left V 1 base short and J 4 bases short, with 19 bases between.

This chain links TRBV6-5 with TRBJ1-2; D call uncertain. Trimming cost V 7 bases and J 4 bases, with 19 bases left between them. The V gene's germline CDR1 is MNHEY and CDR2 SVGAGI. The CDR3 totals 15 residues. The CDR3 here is CASTTPSMTSYGYTF. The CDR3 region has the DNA TGTGCCAGCACCACACCATCCATGACTAGCTATGGCTACACCTTC.

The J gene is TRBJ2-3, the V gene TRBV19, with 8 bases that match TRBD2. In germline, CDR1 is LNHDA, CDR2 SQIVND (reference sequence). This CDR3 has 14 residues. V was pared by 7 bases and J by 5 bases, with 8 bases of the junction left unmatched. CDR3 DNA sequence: TGTGCCAGTACCGACGGGGGGGCCAGAGATACGCAGTATTTT. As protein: CASTDGGARDTQYF.

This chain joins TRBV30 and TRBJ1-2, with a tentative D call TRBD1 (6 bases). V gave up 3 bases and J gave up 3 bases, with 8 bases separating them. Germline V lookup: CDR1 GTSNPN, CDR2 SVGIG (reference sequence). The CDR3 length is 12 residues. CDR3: CAWSGTYYGYTF. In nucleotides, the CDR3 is TGTGCCTGGAGCGGGACATACTATGGCTACACCTTC.

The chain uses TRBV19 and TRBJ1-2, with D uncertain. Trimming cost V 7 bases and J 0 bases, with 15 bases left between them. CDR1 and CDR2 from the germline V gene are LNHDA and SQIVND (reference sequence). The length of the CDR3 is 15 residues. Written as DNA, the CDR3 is TGTGCCAGTAAGGAGGTGGGGATCACTAACTATGGCTACACCTTC. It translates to CASKEVGITNYGYTF.

The CDR3 is CASSTPRRPGGVSTDTQYF. CDR3 bases: TGTGCCAGCAGCACCCCTCGTCGTCCCGGGGGGGTGAGCACAGATACGCAGTATTTT. The genes are TRBV7-8 and TRBJ2-3; 8 bases align to TRBD2. The CDR3 contains 19 residues. Germline V gene sequence: CDR1 SGHVS, CDR2 FQNEAQ. With 5 bases clipped from V and 0 bases from J, the junction kept 16 bases outside the gene matches.

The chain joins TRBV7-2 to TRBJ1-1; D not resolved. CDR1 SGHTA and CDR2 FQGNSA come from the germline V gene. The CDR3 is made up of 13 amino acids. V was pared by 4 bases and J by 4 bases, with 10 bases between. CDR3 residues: CASSSLVSTEAFF. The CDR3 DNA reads TGTGCCAGCAGCTCCCTTGTTAGCACTGAAGCTTTCTTT. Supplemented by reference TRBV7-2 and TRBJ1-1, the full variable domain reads GAGVSQSPSNKVTEKGKDVELRCDPISGHTALYWYRQSLGQGLEFLIYFQGNSAPDKSGLPSDRFSAERTGGSVSTLTIQRTQQEDSAVYLCASSSLVSTEAFFGQGTRLTVV.

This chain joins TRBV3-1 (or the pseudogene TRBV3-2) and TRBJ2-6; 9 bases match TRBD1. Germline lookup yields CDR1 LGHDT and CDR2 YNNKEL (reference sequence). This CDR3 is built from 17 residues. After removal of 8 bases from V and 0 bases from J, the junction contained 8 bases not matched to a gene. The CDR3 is CASFGRTGDSGANVLTF. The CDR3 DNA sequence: TGTGCCAGCTTCGGGAGGACAGGGGACTCTGGGGCCAACGTCCTGACTTTC.

This chain's CDR3 is CASSLGGHYGYTF. CDR3 DNA: TGTGCCAGCAGCTTAGGGGGCCACTATGGCTACACCTTC. The chain uses TRBV13 and TRBJ1-2; D is ambiguous. Germline CDR1 is PRHDT and CDR2 is FYEKMQ (reference sequence). The V gene lost 0 bases and the J gene lost 3 bases, with 5 bases spanning the gap. The CDR3 sequence is 13 residues long.

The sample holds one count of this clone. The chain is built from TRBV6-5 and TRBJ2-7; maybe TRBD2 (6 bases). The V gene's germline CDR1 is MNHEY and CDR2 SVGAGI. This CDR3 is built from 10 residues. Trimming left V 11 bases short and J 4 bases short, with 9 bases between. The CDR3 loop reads CAGGRYEQYF. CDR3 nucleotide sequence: TGTGCCGGGGGGAGGTACGAGCAGTACTTC.

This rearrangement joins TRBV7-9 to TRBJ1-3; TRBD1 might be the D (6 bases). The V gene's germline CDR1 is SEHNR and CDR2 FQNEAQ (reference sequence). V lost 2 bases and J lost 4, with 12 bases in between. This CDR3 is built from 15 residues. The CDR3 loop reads CASSLSGVWGNTIYF. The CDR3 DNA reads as TGTGCCAGCAGCTTATCAGGGGTTTGGGGAAACACCATATATTTT.

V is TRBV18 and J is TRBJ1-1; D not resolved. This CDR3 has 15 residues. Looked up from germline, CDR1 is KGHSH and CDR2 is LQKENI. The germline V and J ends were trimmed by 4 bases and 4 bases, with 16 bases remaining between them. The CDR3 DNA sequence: TGTGCCAGCTCACGAAGAGACTCCCGGGGCACTGAAGCTTTCTTT. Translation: CASSRRDSRGTEAFF.

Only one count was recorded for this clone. CDR3 in amino acids: CASSLGGSSGGYTF. The CDR3 DNA is TGTGCCAGCAGCTTAGGTGGTTCTTCGGGGGGCTACACCTTC. The J gene is TRBJ1-2, the V gene TRBV7-9; no definite D call. This CDR3 contains 14 residues. With 1 base removed from V and 8 bases from J, the gap between germline ends came to 14 bases. Germline V gene sequence: CDR1 SEHNR, CDR2 FQNEAQ (reference sequence).

The CDR3 reads CSVEKVAGQGFNYGYTF. The CDR3 bases are TGCAGCGTTGAGAAAGTCGCGGGACAGGGGTTTAACTATGGCTACACCTTC. The chain uses TRBV29-1 and TRBJ1-2; 10 positions match TRBD1. The junction had 11 bases not matched to a gene; V was cut back by 3 bases and J by 1 base. Germline CDR1 SQVTM, CDR2 ANQGSEA. CDR3 length: 17 amino acids.

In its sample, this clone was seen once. The CDR3 DNA reads TGTGCCAGTAGGCGTCAGGGGGCGGACGGGGAGCTGTTTTTT. Translation: CASRRQGADGELFF. This rearrangement joins TRBV19 to TRBJ2-2; 8 nucleotides match TRBD1. Germline CDR1 is LNHDA and CDR2 is SQIVND (reference sequence). The CDR3 extends over 14 amino acids. V lost 6 bases, J lost 7 bases, and 7 bases stayed unmatched. The variable domain in full, with the rest retrieved from reference TRBV19 and TRBJ2-2, is DGGITQSPKYLFRKEGQNVTLSCEQNLNHDAMYWYRQDPGQGLRLIYYSQIVNDFQKGDIAEGYSVSREKKESFPLTVTSAQKNPTAFYLCASRRQGADGELFFGEGSRLTVL.

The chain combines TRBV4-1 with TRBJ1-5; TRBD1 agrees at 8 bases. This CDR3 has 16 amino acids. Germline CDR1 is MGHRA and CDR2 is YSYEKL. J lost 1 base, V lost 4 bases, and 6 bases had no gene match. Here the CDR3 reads CASSPLRGQSNQPQHF. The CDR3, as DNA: TGCGCCAGCAGCCCCCTCAGGGGGCAGAGCAATCAGCCCCAGCATTTT.

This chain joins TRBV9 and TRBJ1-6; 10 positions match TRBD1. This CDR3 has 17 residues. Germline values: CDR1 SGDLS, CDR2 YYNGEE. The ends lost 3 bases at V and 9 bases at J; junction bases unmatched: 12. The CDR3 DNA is TGTGCCAGCAGCGACCGGGACAGGGGAAGCCCCAGTTCACCCCTCCACTTT. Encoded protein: CASSDRDRGSPSSPLHF.

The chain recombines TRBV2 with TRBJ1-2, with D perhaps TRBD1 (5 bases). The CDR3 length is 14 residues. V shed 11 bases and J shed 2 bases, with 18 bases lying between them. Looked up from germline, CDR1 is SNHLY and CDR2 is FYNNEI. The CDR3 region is CAASPLQVNYGYTF. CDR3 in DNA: TGTGCCGCCTCACCCCTACAGGTGAACTATGGCTACACCTTC.

CDR3 bases: TGTGCCAGCAGCTTATCAGCGGACGCCGCCTACGAGCAGTACTTC. This codes for CASSLSADAAYEQYF. The gene calls are TRBV7-9 and TRBJ2-7; D might be TRBD2 (5 bases). The germline gives CDR1 SEHNR, CDR2 FQNEAQ (reference sequence). This CDR3 is built from 15 residues. Trimming shortened V by 2 bases and J by 2 bases, and 13 bases separated the two germline ends.

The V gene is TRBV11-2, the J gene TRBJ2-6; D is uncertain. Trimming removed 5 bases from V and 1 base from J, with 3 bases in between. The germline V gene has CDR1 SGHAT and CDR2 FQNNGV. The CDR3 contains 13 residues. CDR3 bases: TGTGCCAGCAGCCTTTCTGGGGCCAACGTCCTGACTTTC. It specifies CASSLSGANVLTF.

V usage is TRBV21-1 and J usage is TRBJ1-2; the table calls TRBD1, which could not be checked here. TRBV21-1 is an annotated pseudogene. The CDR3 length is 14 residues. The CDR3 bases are TGTGCCCGCCGGATAACTGCGGACAGGGCCGGCTACACCTTC. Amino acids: CARRITADRAGYTF.

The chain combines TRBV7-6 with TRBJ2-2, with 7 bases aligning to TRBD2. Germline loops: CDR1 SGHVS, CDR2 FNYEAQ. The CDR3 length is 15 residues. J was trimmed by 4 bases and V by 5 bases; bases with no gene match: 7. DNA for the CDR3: TGTGCCAGCAGCCTTTTCTCGGGAGGCACCGGGGAGCTGTTTTTT. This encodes CASSLFSGGTGELFF.

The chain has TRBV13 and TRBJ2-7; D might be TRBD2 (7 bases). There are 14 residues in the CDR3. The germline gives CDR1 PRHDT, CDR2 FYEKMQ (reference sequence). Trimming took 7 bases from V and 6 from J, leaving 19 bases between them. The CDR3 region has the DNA TGTGCCAGCATCTCTGGGGGGGGCCAAGGCGAGCAGTACTTC. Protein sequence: CASISGGGQGEQYF.

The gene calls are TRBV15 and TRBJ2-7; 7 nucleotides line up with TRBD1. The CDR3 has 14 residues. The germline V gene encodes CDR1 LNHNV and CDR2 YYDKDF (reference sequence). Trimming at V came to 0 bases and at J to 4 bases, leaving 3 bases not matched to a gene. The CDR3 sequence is CATSRERTGYEQYF. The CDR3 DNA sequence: TGTGCCACCAGCAGAGAGCGGACAGGATACGAGCAGTACTTC.

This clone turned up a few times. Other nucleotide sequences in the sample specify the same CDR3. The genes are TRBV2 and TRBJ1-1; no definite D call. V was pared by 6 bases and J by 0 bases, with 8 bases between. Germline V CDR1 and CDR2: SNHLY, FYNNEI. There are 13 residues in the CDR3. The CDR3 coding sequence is TGTGCCAGCAGGGAGCTCATGAACACTGAAGCTTTCTTT. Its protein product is CASRELMNTEAFF.

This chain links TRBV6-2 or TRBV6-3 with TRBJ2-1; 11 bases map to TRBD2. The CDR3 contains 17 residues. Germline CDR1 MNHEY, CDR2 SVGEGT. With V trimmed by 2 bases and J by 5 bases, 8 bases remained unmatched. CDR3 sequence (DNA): TGTGCCAGCAGTTACAGGTCTAGCGGGGGGACCAACAATGAGCAGTTCTTC. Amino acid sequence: CASSYRSSGGTNNEQFF.

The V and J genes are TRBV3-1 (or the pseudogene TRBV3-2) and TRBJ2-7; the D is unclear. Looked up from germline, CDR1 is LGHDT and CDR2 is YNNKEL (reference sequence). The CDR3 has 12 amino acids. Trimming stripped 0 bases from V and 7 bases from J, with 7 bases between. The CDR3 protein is CASSQESREQYF. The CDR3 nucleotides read TGTGCCAGCAGCCAAGAATCGAGGGAGCAGTACTTC.

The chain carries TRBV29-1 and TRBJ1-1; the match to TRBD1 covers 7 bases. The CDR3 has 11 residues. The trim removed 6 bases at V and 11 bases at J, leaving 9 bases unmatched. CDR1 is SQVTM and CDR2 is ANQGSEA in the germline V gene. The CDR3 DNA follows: TGCAGCGTGACAACAGGGGTTTATGCTTTCTTT. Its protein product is CSVTTGVYAFF. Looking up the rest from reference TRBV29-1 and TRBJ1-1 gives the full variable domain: SAVISQKPSRDICQRGTSLTIQCQVDSQVTMMFWYRQQPGQSLTLIATANQGSEATYESGFVIDKFPISRPNLTFSTLTVSNMSPEDSSIYLCSVTTGVYAFFGQGTRLTVV.

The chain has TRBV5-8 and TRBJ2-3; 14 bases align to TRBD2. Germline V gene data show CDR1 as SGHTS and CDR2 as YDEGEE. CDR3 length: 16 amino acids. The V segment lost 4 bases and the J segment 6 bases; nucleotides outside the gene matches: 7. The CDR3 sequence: CASSLGTSGGGDTQYF. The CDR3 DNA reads TGTGCCAGCAGCCTGGGGACTAGCGGGGGAGGGGATACGCAGTATTTT.